Given below is one TCR beta chain in context. TCRdb's table, derived via immunoSEQ multiplex PCR, lists solely in-frame clones and lacks some. The sample includes around 80,000 clones, around 94% of them seen just once. The data were taken from a study of T cell changes during pregnancy in multiple sclerosis. The CDR3 length is 15 residues. The V and J ends lost 7 bases and 5 bases respectively, with 22 bases between them. CDR1 and CDR2 from the germline V gene are SGHDT and YYEEEE. This specimen consisted of peripheral blood, obtained in the second trimester of pregnancy. The receptor was derived from a female donor in good health, enrolled as a control in a pregnancy study. The rearrangement uses TRBV5-6 and TRBJ2-7, with D possibly TRBD1 on 7 matching bases. CDR3 region: CASDGDSPSSDEQYF. CDR3 bases: TGTGCCAGCGACGGGGACAGTCCATCTAGCGACGAGCAGTACTTC.